This is a list of T cell receptor beta chains from one sample in a study of memory CD4+ T cells and cytomegalovirus serostatus. Produced via immunoSEQ multiplex PCR; TCRdb's table is partial and in-frame only. The sample holds around 40,000 clones, more than 75% seen once. The sample comprised memory CD4+ T cells from blood. The source is an adult in good health and CMV-seronegative. The CDR3 runs from the conserved cysteine through the conserved F or W. Each record gives: J gene, V gene, D gene, clone size, CDR3 DNA, CDR3 protein. D genes are given only for firm matches. Rows give clone size only sometimes, using once, few, many, or a class for an expanded clone.

TRBJ1-2,TRBV4-1,TRBD1,NA,TGCGCCAGCAGCCAAAACGAACAGGGGACCTATGGCTACACCTTC,CASSQNEQGTYGYTF
TRBJ2-2,TRBV10-1,TRBD1,NA,TGCGCCAGCAGTGAGTCTACCGGGGAAGGGGGCTTTTGGGAGCTGTTTTTT,CASSESTGEGGFWELFF
TRBJ2-2,TRBV6-6,TRBD2,NA,TGTGCCAGCGTGTCGGGGGGGCACACCGGGGAGCTGTTTTTT,CASVSGGHTGELFF
TRBJ1-1,TRBV11-2,NA,NA,TGTGCCAGCAGCTTAGTAATCGGGGTCGGCACTGAAGCTTTCTTT,CASSLVIGVGTEAFF
TRBJ2-7,TRBV20-1,TRBD2,NA,TGCAGTATCGGGACTAGCGGCGAGCAGTACTTC,CSIGTSGEQYF
TRBJ1-4,TRBV7-9,TRBD1,NA,TGTGCCAGCAGCTTAACAGGGGATGAAAAACTGTTTTTT,CASSLTGDEKLFF
TRBJ2-3,TRBV19,TRBD2,NA,TGTGCCAGTAGACAGCGGGGGCCCAGCACAGATACGCAGTATTTT,CASRQRGPSTDTQYF
TRBJ2-7,TRBV6-6,NA,NA,TGTGCCAGCAGTTATGATGAGTCCTACGAGCAGTACTTC,CASSYDESYEQYF
TRBJ1-1,TRBV29-1,NA,few,TGCAGCGTTGAAGTCCAAAAGACTGAAGCTTTCTTT,CSVEVQKTEAFF
TRBJ2-1,TRBV7-3,NA,NA,TGTGCCAGCAGTCCCAGTTCGAATACCTACAATGAGCAGTTCTTC,CASSPSSNTYNEQFF
TRBJ1-2,TRBV30,NA,NA,TGTGCCTGGAGCCAGGGGACGTATGGCTACACCTTC,CAWSQGTYGYTF
TRBJ1-5,TRBV30,NA,NA,TGTGCCTGGAGTGCCCGCCCCAATCAGCCCCAGCATTTT,CAWSARPNQPQHF
TRBJ2-2,TRBV5-4,NA,NA,TGTGCCAGCAGCCCTATGGTTGGCGGGGAGCTGTTTTTT,CASSPMVGGELFF
TRBJ2-7,TRBV7-2,NA,NA,TGTGCCAGCAGCTTAGGCAGGTACGAGCAGTACTTC,CASSLGRYEQYF
TRBJ1-2,TRBV6-5,TRBD1,NA,TGTGCCAGCACCCGGGACAGGGCCGACTATGGCTACACCTTC,CASTRDRADYGYTF
TRBJ1-1,TRBV29-1,NA,NA,TGCAGCGTTGTCCCGGTAACTGAAGCTTTCTTT,CSVVPVTEAFF